The clone carrying this T cell receptor beta chain was counted between two and nine times. Looked up from germline, CDR1 is SGHTA and CDR2 is FQGTGA. This CDR3 has 15 residues. Trimming shortened V by 5 bases and J by 3 bases, and 14 bases separated the two germline ends. This sample is drawn from a study of T-cell memory formation after mild COVID-19. TCRdb processed the 5' RACE reads anew with MiXCR; each CDR3 protein has one entry. The data show 210,000 or so distinct CDR3 sequences, 15% to 20% seen once. Sequenced input: PBMCs or a T cell subset sorted from them (not recorded which). The clonotype originates from an adult woman who had mild COVID-19 (a few samples of this study predate the infection). Cell type and time point are not known. This chain connects TRBV7-3 to TRBJ2-1; possibly TRBD1 for D (6 bases). DNA of the CDR3: TGTGCCAGCAGCAACGGGACACCGGGCTACAATGAGCAGTTCTTC. It yields the protein CASSNGTPGYNEQFF.